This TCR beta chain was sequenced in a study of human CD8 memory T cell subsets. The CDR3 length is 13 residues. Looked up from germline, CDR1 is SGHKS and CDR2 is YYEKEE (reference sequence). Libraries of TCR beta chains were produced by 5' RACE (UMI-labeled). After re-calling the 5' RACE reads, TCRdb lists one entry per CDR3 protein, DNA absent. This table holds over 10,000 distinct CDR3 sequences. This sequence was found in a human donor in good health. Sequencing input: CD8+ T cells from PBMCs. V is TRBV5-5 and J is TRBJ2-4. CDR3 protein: CASSLRVQDIQYF.